This T cell receptor beta chain came from a study of T cells in Graves' hyperthyroidism and ophthalmopathy (dated by TCRdb to about 2019). As for the study more broadly: Peripheral blood was collected at initial diagnosis, before any treatment. To identify distinguishing TCR V-J signatures, a discovery cohort of about a hundred patients was used, comprising 40 to 45 with Graves' ophthalmopathy and some 57 with stable Graves' hyperthyroidism. For training and testing, the 100 or so patients in the discovery cohort were randomly divided in a 7:3 ratio. Thyroid tissue and blood T-cell repertoires from roughly 6 Graves' hyperthyroidism patients were also compared in the study. After blood sampling, hyperthyroidism patients were treated with methimazole at a starting dose of 30 mg daily, and ophthalmopathy patients were treated with high-dose intravenous methylprednisolone. Whether ophthalmopathy could be predicted prospectively was tested in an independent validation cohort made up of some 20 hyperthyroidism patients plus 17 patients who later progressed to ophthalmopathy. The paper reports TCR Vbeta CDR3 sequencing of more than 120 peripheral blood samples: approximately 41 ophthalmopathy, some 80 hyperthyroidism and around 17 progressor patients. General findings and caveats noted by the study authors: No statistical method was used to fix the sample size in advance, and group allocation was not hidden from the investigators. In validation, the model predicted progression to ophthalmopathy a median of roughly 6.1 months before onset, with approximately 70% sensitivity and roughly 79% specificity. In cross-validation, a model built on a 13 V-J signature told ophthalmopathy apart from stable hyperthyroidism with 87.88% sensitivity and 81% to 82% specificity, and in testing the same model reached 80%/75%. Most expanded thyroid clonotypes (frequency above 0.001) were also detected in blood, suggesting blood repertoires may reflect thyroid immune responses.

In the ophthalmopathy patients, disease was moderately to severely active, with a Clinical Activity Score of 3 or more, a NOSPECS grade of 4 or more, and a duration of less than 3 months. Patients with uncontrolled infections, other autoimmune diseases, pregnancy or lactation were excluded. Diagnoses relied on clinical symptoms, serum thyroxine and TRAb, thyroid ultrasound and orbital computed tomography. PBMCs were separated from roughly 9.3 ml of fresh peripheral blood using Ficoll-Paque density gradient centrifugation. Total RNA was extracted using Trizol reagent, and RNA quality was assessed on an Agilent 2100 Bioanalyzer. On this clonotype itself: This receptor's antigen is unknown. The sample holds no much larger clone one base away, and base qualities are not on file.

V sheds 3 bases and J sheds 4 bases, leaving 12 bases between their ends. Reading from cysteine to phenylalanine, the CDR3 counts 14 amino acids. The sequence is cut down to CDR3 DNA, 42 bases in frame from base 1. The TCR beta CDR3 regions were amplified from the RNA transcripts. For the first round of RT-PCR on the TCR CDR3, the HTBI primer set was used together with the Qiagen OneStep RT-PCR kit. Libraries were constructed in a second round of multiplex PCR, after which size selection and purification were carried out. Libraries were sequenced paired-end with 100 bp reads on an Illumina HiSeq2000. The published analysis was carried out like this. SOAPnuke was used to process the raw data, with reads discarded if the reads contained adapters or uncalled bases, had a mean Phred below 15, or lacked an exact constant-primer or identifier match. COPE v1.2.5 was used to merge high-quality paired reads, and clonotypes were defined as unique nucleotide sequences. Clonotypes were aligned to IMGT TRBV, TRBD and TRBJ reference segments using MiTCR v1.1. Analysis was restricted to V-J combinations with a frequency above 0.0001, which covered 99% to 99.2% of repertoires. A TCS score was defined as the ratio of F50 (clonal expansion) to E x V (chaos), with BLOSUM62-based TCRdist applied between CDR3 peptides within each V-J. Welch's t-statistics and random forest reduced roughly 500 V-J features to under 15, which were used in a naive Bayes classifier (R e1071). TCRdb reprocessed the public reads (quality trimming at Q25 with fastp, clone calling with MiXCR) and kept in-frame beta chains. Each CDR3 protein gets just one entry, which takes the most common genes and DNA from the rows behind it. The V and J calls and clone size are TCRdb's, not the authors'. The sample table holds roughly 350,000 distinct CDR3 sequences, of which about 15% were seen once. About 18% of the sample is taken by the ten largest.

The chain links TRBV12-3 or TRBV12-4 with TRBJ1-1; the D region possibly corresponds to TRBD1 (6 bases align). This TCR derives from a woman aged 25 to 45 with Graves' ophthalmopathy. The sequenced material came from blood. The CDR3 corresponds to CASSFIGGFTEAFF. The DNA sequence is given as TGTGCCAGCAGTTTCATAGGGGGTTTCACTGAAGCTTTCTTT.